These 14 T cell receptor beta chains originate from one sample sequenced in a study of blood T cell repertoires in COVID-19. Repertoires were generated with immunoSEQ multiplex PCR, while TCRdb's copy carries only in-frame clones and drops some. Among around 330,000 clones listed, about nine tenths were seen once. The sequenced sample consisted of PBMCs or T cells enriched from blood (not recorded which). All receptors derive from a woman in her late teens or twenties who had recovered from COVID-19.

CDR3 region: CASSQRGGGNQPQHF. The CDR3 bases are TGTGCCAGCAGCCAGAGGGGAGGGGGCAATCAGCCCCAGCATTTT. The chain employs TRBV4-2 and TRBJ1-5, with a tentative D call TRBD1 (5 bases). Germline-derived CDR1 and CDR2 are LGHNA and YNFKEQ. V was pared by 3 bases and J by 2 bases, with 11 bases between. CDR3 size: 15 residues.

This sequence joins TRBV4-1 and TRBJ1-2, with TRBD1 identical over 7 bases. CDR1 is MGHRA, CDR2 YSYEKL, per germline. The CDR3 loop spans 13 amino acids. V trimming: 4 bases; J trimming: 4 bases; junction bases outside the gene matches: 3. CDR3: CASSLQGTYGYTF. CDR3 DNA: TGCGCCAGCAGCCTACAGGGGACCTATGGCTACACCTTC.

The rearrangement links TRBV4-1 to TRBJ2-1, with TRBD2 matching 7 bases. The CDR3 contains 14 residues. Trimming at V came to 2 bases and at J to 9 bases, leaving 7 bases not matched to a gene. Germline V gene lookup returns CDR1 MGHRA and CDR2 YSYEKL. The CDR3 sequence: CASSQSSGGSEQFF. DNA for the CDR3: TGCGCCAGCAGCCAAAGTTCGGGGGGTTCTGAGCAGTTCTTC.

The chain carries TRBV6-5 and TRBJ1-4; 8 positions match TRBD1. In germline, CDR1 is MNHEY, CDR2 SVGAGI. The V segment lost 2 bases and the J segment 10 bases; nucleotides outside the gene matches: 6. The CDR3 sequence is 14 residues long. CDR3 in amino acids: CASSYGTGSGKLFF. In DNA form, the CDR3 reads TGTGCCAGCAGTTACGGGACAGGCTCTGGAAAACTGTTTTTT.

This chain connects TRBV7-8 to TRBJ2-4; TRBD2 aligns across 12 bases. Germline values: CDR1 SGHVS, CDR2 FQNEAQ. The V segment lost 0 bases and the J segment 1 base; nucleotides outside the gene matches: 7. This CDR3 region has 19 residues. The CDR3 here is CASSLALAGGLRAKNIQYF. The CDR3 region has the DNA TGTGCCAGCAGCTTAGCGCTAGCGGGAGGGCTCAGGGCCAAAAACATTCAGTACTTC. The full variable domain, with the rest looked up from reference TRBV7-8 and TRBJ2-4, is GAGVSQSPRYKVAKRGQDVALRCDPISGHVSLFWYQQALGQGPEFLTYFQNEAQLDKSGLPSDRFFAERPEGSVSTLKIQRTQQEDSAVYLCASSLALAGGLRAKNIQYFGAGTRLSVL.

This chain joins TRBV28 and TRBJ1-5, with D tentatively TRBD1 (5 bases). Germline loops: CDR1 MDHEN, CDR2 SYDVKM. Trimming took off 4 bases at V and 0 bases at J, with 19 bases between the two ends. The CDR3 contains 18 residues. The DNA for the CDR3 is TGTGCCAGCAGTTCGCCATCCGCCGGGACTGCTAGCAATCAGCCCCAGCATTTT. Protein sequence: CASSSPSAGTASNQPQHF. The full variable domain, rest sourced from reference TRBV28 and TRBJ1-5, is DVKVTQSSRYLVKRTGEKVFLECVQDMDHENMFWYRQDPGLGLRLIYFSYDVKMKEKGDIPEGYSVSREKKERFSLILESASTNQTSMYLCASSSPSAGTASNQPQHFGDGTRLSIL.

The V gene is TRBV7-9, the J gene TRBJ2-1, with 11 bases aligning to TRBD2. J gave up 6 bases and V 3 bases, and 7 bases lay outside the gene matches. Germline CDR1 SEHNR, CDR2 FQNEAQ (reference sequence). The CDR3 runs 16 residues. The CDR3 here is CASSFPGLADPNEQFF. The CDR3 nucleotides are TGTGCCAGCAGCTTCCCGGGACTAGCGGATCCCAATGAGCAGTTCTTC.

The chain uses TRBV5-4 and TRBJ1-4; D perhaps matches TRBD1 (5 bases). CDR1 SGHNT and CDR2 YYREEE come from the germline V gene (reference sequence). CDR3 length equals 15 residues. Trimming left V 7 bases short and J 1 base short, with 14 bases between. The CDR3: CASRRGRGTNEKLFF. The CDR3, as DNA: TGTGCCAGCCGGAGGGGAAGGGGAACTAATGAAAAACTGTTTTTT.

The chain is built from TRBV19 and TRBJ2-7, with D possibly TRBD1 on 5 matching bases. Germline loops: CDR1 LNHDA, CDR2 SQIVND (reference sequence). CDR3 length equals 19 residues. V lost 1 base and J 3 bases, leaving 25 bases between the germline ends. The CDR3 DNA follows: TGTGCCAGTAGTATAGGGTTTTGGGGCAGGAGTCTTCAACACTACGAGCAGTACTTC. Residues: CASSIGFWGRSLQHYEQYF.

The chain uses TRBV9 and TRBJ1-4, with D tentatively TRBD1 (5 bases). The CDR3 spans 14 residues. Trimming cost V 4 bases and J 8 bases, with 15 bases left between them. CDR1 SGDLS and CDR2 YYNGEE come from the germline V gene. The CDR3 here is CASSMGGGGEKLFF. The CDR3, as DNA: TGTGCCAGCAGCATGGGCGGGGGAGGAGAAAAACTGTTTTTT.

The rearrangement joins TRBV6-5 to TRBJ2-1; 11 bases line up with TRBD1. V dropped 5 bases and J dropped 11; count of bases not matched to a gene: 8. The V gene's germline CDR1 is MNHEY and CDR2 SVGAGI. This CDR3 region has 14 residues. The CDR3 bases are TGTGCCAGCAGTCCGGGACAGGGGGTGGCTAAGCAGTTCTTC. This encodes CASSPGQGVAKQFF.

The rearrangement links TRBV5-1 to TRBJ1-2; 8 bases map to TRBD1. Germline loops: CDR1 SGHRS, CDR2 YFSETQ. V was clipped by 1 base and J by 5 bases; unmatched bases: 4. CDR3 length equals 14 residues. The CDR3 nucleotides are TGCGCCAGCAGCTTGACGACAGGGGATTATGGCTACACCTTC. Translated, it gives CASSLTTGDYGYTF. The whole variable domain, filled in from reference TRBV5-1 and TRBJ1-2, reads KAGVTQTPRYLIKTRGQQVTLSCSPISGHRSVSWYQQTPGQGLQFLFEYFSETQRNKGNFPGRFSGRQFSNSRSEMNVSTLELGDSALYLCASSLTTGDYGYTFGSGTRLTVV.

The chain combines TRBV9 with TRBJ1-1; D may be TRBD1 (5 bases). CDR3 size: 14 residues. The germline CDR1 and CDR2 sequences are SGDLS and YYNGEE. Trimming took off 4 bases at V and 5 bases at J, with 15 bases between the two ends. This chain's CDR3 is CASSPPPGRTEAFF. In DNA, the CDR3 is TGTGCCAGCAGCCCCCCCCCAGGGAGGACTGAAGCTTTCTTT. The full variable domain, rest sourced from reference TRBV9 and TRBJ1-1, is DSGVTQTPKHLITATGQRVTLRCSPRSGDLSVYWYQQSLDQGLQFLIQYYNGEERAKGNILERFSAQQFPDLHSELNLSSLELGDSALYFCASSPPPGRTEAFFGQGTRLTVV.

This chain uses TRBV4-1 with TRBJ2-5; 8 nucleotides line up with TRBD1. With V trimmed by 1 base and J by 4 bases, 8 bases remained unmatched. Germline V gene data show CDR1 as MGHRA and CDR2 as YSYEKL. The CDR3 length is 16 residues. The CDR3 region has the DNA TGCGCCAGCAGCCAAGGACCTCAGGGGGCTGTAGAGACCCAGTACTTC. It codes for CASSQGPQGAVETQYF.